This TCR beta chain is from a study of vaccination and CD4 T cells after COVID-19. This CDR3 contains 15 residues. Germline CDR1 SGHAT, CDR2 FQDESV (reference sequence). With 5 bases removed from V and 2 bases from J, the gap between germline ends came to 13 bases. Sequencing of DNA taken from cultured CD4+ T cells relied on the Oncomine TCR Beta short-read assay. TCRdb redid the calling of the PCR reads with MiXCR, one entry per CDR3 protein. The sample gives 14,000 or so distinct CDR3 sequences, 60% of which show up once; around 13% is in the top ten. Specified treatment: roughly 10-day PBMC culture with coronavirus spike peptide pools or control peptides (ViraFEST assay). Only one count was recorded for this clonotype. Its antigen is currently unknown.

Sequencing used CD4+ T cells from blood, cultured in vitro. This TCR was recovered from a human donor who had recovered from COVID-19. The V call is TRBV11-1, the J call TRBJ2-1; D ambiguous. Here the CDR3 DNA reads TGTGCCAGCAGCGTAGGTGATCCACCCTACAATGAGCAGTTCTTC. Protein product: CASSVGDPPYNEQFF.